This T cell receptor (beta chain) was identified in a study of molecular identifiers for immune sequencing clone quantification. Study background: Replicate runs used RNA from roughly 21,000 or 96,000 naive CD8 cells, which was split five ways into aliquots, and four of those aliquots were then sequenced.

This clonotype has at least ten counts. Via MiXCR, TCRdb re-called the PCR reads, giving one row per CDR3 protein. Among over 600,000 distinct CDR3 sequences listed, 20% were seen once. Trimming cost V 0 bases and J 3 bases; bases outside gene matches: 10. Germline assignment: CDR1 LGHNA and CDR2 YSLEER. CDR3 length equals 19 residues. The sample consisted of naive CD8+ T cells from blood, with Jurkat cell RNA spiked in. Subset meaning: FACS-sorted CD8+CD4-CCR7+CD45RA+ naive T cells. The chain recombines TRBV4-3 with TRBJ2-3; 12 bases align to TRBD1. This clonotype was obtained from a human donor in good health. Some libraries in this study had Jurkat cell RNA spiked in. Written as DNA, the CDR3 is TGCGCCAGCAGCCAAGATCCGGTAGGGACAGGGGGCAAGACAGATACGCAGTATTTT. Amino acid sequence: CASSQDPVGTGGKTDTQYF.